This T cell receptor beta chain appears in the sequencing data of a study of cytomegalovirus exposure and HLA in healthy donors. This CDR3 region has 14 residues. Germline V CDR1 and CDR2: SEHNR, FQNEAQ (reference sequence). Between the trimmed V and J ends, which lost 7 bases and 2 bases, there was a span of 13 bases. Amplification used 60 Vbeta primers and 13 Jbeta primers. TCRdb's copy holds only in-frame clones and misses some; the assay was immunoSEQ multiplex PCR. This sample has some 140,000 clones, with about 74% found just once. The TCR sequence derives from a woman in her thirties or forties in good health and CMV-seronegative. The sample consisted of PBMCs. The V and J genes are TRBV7-9 and TRBJ2-3; TRBD1 might be the D (6 bases). The CDR3 nucleotides read TGTGCCAGCACCCTGGACAGCCTCACAGATACGCAGTATTTT. Protein: CASTLDSLTDTQYF.